A selection of T cell receptor beta chains follows, all from one sample in a study of shared clonotypes between healthy human individuals. Assay: immunoSEQ multiplex PCR; the TCRdb copy retains only in-frame clones and omits some. The sample includes some 240,000 clones, over 60% of them seen just once. Source material: memory CD4+ T cells sorted from blood. The receptors shown here come from a man younger than 40 in good health. Both conserved end residues are part of each CDR3. A D gene is named only where the DNA matches it firmly. Clone size is given for some rows only: seen once, a few or many times, or a class if the clone is expanded.

d_call clone_size j_call v_call cdr3_nt cdr3_aa
NA many TRBJ2-3 TRBV9 TGTGCCAGCAGCGTAGAGCCGGGCTTAGCTACGCAGTATTTT CASSVEPGLATQYF
NA NA TRBJ1-2 TRBV18 TGTGCCAGCTCACCTCGGAGTGGGGGGTTAGGCTACACCTTC CASSPRSGGLGYTF
NA NA TRBJ2-1 TRBV29-1 TGCAGCGTCCTGACAGAGGCTTTGTACAATGAGCAGTTCTTC CSVLTEALYNEQFF
NA NA TRBJ2-6 TRBV27 TGTGCCAGCAGTTTGGGCGGGGCCAACGTCCTGACTTTC CASSLGGANVLTF
TRBD1 NA TRBJ2-3 TRBV5-5 TGTGCCAGCAGCCCGGGACAGGGGGCGCATACGCAGTATTTT CASSPGQGAHTQYF
NA few TRBJ2-7 TRBV20-1 TGCAGTGCTCCCTTATTCGGCGAGCAGTACTTC CSAPLFGEQYF
TRBD2 NA TRBJ2-1 TRBV4-3 TGCGCCAGCAGCCGGACTAGCGCTAACAATGAGCAGTTCTTC CASSRTSANNEQFF
NA NA TRBJ1-2 TRBV5-1 TGCGCCAGCAGCTACAACAGGGTAGGGAGCGGCTACACCTTC CASSYNRVGSGYTF
NA NA TRBJ2-1 TRBV7-2 TGTGCCAGCAGCCCCCCCCGGCAAGTATACAATGAGCAGTTCTTC CASSPPRQVYNEQFF
NA many TRBJ1-2 TRBV7-9 TGTGCCAGCAGCCGCCCCAACGCGGAATATGGCTACACCTTC CASSRPNAEYGYTF
NA NA TRBJ2-2 TRBV6-5 TGTGCCAGCAAGCCAGGGGATGAAGGGGAGCTGTTTTTT CASKPGDEGELFF
NA NA TRBJ1-1 TRBV19 TGTGCCACCACCCGGGACGGAGGCAACACTGAAGCTTTCTTT CATTRDGGNTEAFF
TRBD2 NA TRBJ2-3 TRBV7-2 TGTGCCAGTCTCGGGGGGGCAGATACGCAGTATTTT CASLGGADTQYF
TRBD1 NA TRBJ1-4 TRBV2 TGTGCCAGCAATCCGGGACAGCGTAATGAAAAACTGTTTTTT CASNPGQRNEKLFF
TRBD2 few TRBJ2-1 TRBV6-1 TGTGCCAGCAGTGCTAGCGGGAGGACGTATGATGAGCAGTTCTTC CASSASGRTYDEQFF
TRBD1 NA TRBJ1-2 TRBV4-1 TGCGCCACCAAACTGGAACAGGGGGGTAACTATGGCTACACCTTC CATKLEQGGNYGYTF
NA once TRBJ1-1 TRBV28 TGTGCCAGCAAACGGGTCCACCGATTGGGAATCCCTGAAGCTTTCTTT CASKRVHRLGIPEAFF
NA once TRBJ2-3 TRBV19 TGTGCCAGTAGTATTCGACAGGAGGGTACGCAGTATTTT CASSIRQEGTQYF
NA NA TRBJ1-5 TRBV28 TGTGCCAGCAGTTCGACAGGATCTACTCAGCCCCAGCATTTT CASSSTGSTQPQHF
NA NA TRBJ1-1 TRBV12-5 TGTGCTAGTGCCCAACAGGTCACTGAAGCTTTCTTT CASAQQVTEAFF
NA NA TRBJ2-7 TRBV2 TGTGCCAGCAGTGAAAACGGAGGGATGGGGTTCGAGCAGTACTTC CASSENGGMGFEQYF
TRBD1 NA TRBJ1-2 TRBV28 TGTGCCAGCAGTTTCAGGGGGGGTGGCTACACCTTC CASSFRGGGYTF
NA NA TRBJ1-5 TRBV6-5 TGTGCCAGCAAAGCCACTTCACAGGGTTTTGAGCCCCAGCATTTT CASKATSQGFEPQHF
NA NA TRBJ2-3 TRBV7-8 TGTGCCAGCAGCCCTAAGCTGGGGCAGGGTTGGTATTTT CASSPKLGQGWYF
NA few TRBJ2-7 TRBV6-1 TGTGCCAGCAGTGACATCGGACAGACTTCTTCCTACGAGCAGTACTTC CASSDIGQTSSYEQYF
NA NA TRBJ2-5 TRBV9 TGTGCCAGCAGCGTTGACGTGGTCCAAGAGACCCAGTACTTC CASSVDVVQETQYF
NA NA TRBJ2-6 TRBV2 TGTGCCAGCAGTGCCCTAAGGGGGGGACAGACCTCTGGGGCCAACGTCCTGACTTTC CASSALRGGQTSGANVLTF
TRBD2 few TRBJ2-5 TRBV29-1 TGCAGCGTTCCTGGGACTAGCGGCACAGAGACCCAGTACTTC CSVPGTSGTETQYF
NA NA TRBJ1-2 TRBV4-3 TGCGCCAGCAGCCAGGGTACAGGGTGGGGCGCGGACTATGGCTACACCTTC CASSQGTGWGADYGYTF
NA NA TRBJ2-6 TRBV5-1 TGCGCCAGCAGCTTGGGTTCAGGGGCTGGGGCCAACGTCCTGACTTTC CASSLGSGAGANVLTF
NA NA TRBJ2-5 TRBV11-3 TGTGCCAGCAGTCATGGTATCGGGACTCAAGAGACCCAGTACTTC CASSHGIGTQETQYF
NA NA TRBJ2-2 TRBV6-6 TGTGCCAGCAGCAGCAGAGGCGGGACGTACACCGGGGAGCTGTTTTTT CASSSRGGTYTGELFF
TRBD1 NA TRBJ1-4 TRBV19 TGTGCCAGTAGTCGGACAGGGGCCCCACTAATCAATGAAAAACTGTTTTTT CASSRTGAPLINEKLFF
NA NA TRBJ2-1 TRBV6-1 TGTGCCAGCAGTGAGGGGACCGAGTACAATGAGCAGTTCTTC CASSEGTEYNEQFF
TRBD1 NA TRBJ1-2 TRBV11-2 TGTGCCAGCAGCTCTACCGGGACAGCGAACTATGGCTACACCTTC CASSSTGTANYGYTF
NA NA TRBJ2-1 TRBV21-1 TGTGCCAGCAGCCTCTCCACTAGCGGGTTCTTCAATGAGCAGTTCTTC CASSLSTSGFFNEQFF
NA many TRBJ1-2 TRBV6-6 TGTGCCAGCAGTTATGTGGGGGTTCGGGACTATGGCTACACCTTC CASSYVGVRDYGYTF
NA NA TRBJ2-1 TRBV7-8 TGTGCCAGCAGCTTAGTAGGGTACAATGAGCAGTTCTTC CASSLVGYNEQFF
TRBD2 NA TRBJ2-1 TRBV18 TGTGCCAGCTCACCCCCGGGACTAGGTTGGGAGCAGTTCTTC CASSPPGLGWEQFF
TRBD1 many TRBJ1-5 TRBV6-6 TGTGCCAGCAGTCCCCAGGACAGGGGGCAGCCCCAGCATTTT CASSPQDRGQPQHF
NA few TRBJ1-1 TRBV6-1 TGTGCCAGCACCAACCCGACAGTGAACACTGAAGCTTTCTTT CASTNPTVNTEAFF
TRBD2 few TRBJ2-7 TRBV28 TGTGCCATCCATCCCGGGACTAGCGGCTCCTACGAGCAGTACTTC CAIHPGTSGSYEQYF
NA NA TRBJ1-4 TRBV6-1 TGTGCCAGCGGACAGCTTAATGAAAAACTGTTTTTT CASGQLNEKLFF
NA once TRBJ2-4 TRBV2 TGTGCCAGCAGACAGGGCCGGGAAAACATTCAGTACTTC CASRQGRENIQYF
NA NA TRBJ2-7 TRBV7-2 TGTGCCAGCAGCGTAACCGGGACGGAGACCTACGAGCAGTACTTC CASSVTGTETYEQYF
NA NA TRBJ1-1 TRBV5-1 TGCGCCAGCAGCTACGGACACCAGATGAACACTGAAGCTTTCTTT CASSYGHQMNTEAFF
NA NA TRBJ1-4 TRBV2 TGTGCCAGCAGTGCTGTCGGGACTAATGAAAAACTGTTTTTT CASSAVGTNEKLFF
NA few TRBJ1-3 TRBV7-9 TGTGCCAGCAGCTTAGAGGGCGGGGACACCATATATTTT CASSLEGGDTIYF